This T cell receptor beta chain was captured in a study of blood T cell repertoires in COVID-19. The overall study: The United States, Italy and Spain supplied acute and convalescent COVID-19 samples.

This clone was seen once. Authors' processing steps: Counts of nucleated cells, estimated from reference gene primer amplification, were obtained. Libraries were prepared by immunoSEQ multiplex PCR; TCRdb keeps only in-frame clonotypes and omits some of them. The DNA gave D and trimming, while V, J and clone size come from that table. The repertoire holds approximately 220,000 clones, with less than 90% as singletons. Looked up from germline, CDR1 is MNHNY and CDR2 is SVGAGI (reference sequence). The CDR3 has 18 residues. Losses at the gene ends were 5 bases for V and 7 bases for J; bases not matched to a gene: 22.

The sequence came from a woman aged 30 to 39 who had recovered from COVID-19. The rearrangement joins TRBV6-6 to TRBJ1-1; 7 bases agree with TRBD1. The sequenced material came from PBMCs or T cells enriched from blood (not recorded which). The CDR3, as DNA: TGTGCCAGCAGTCGAGACAGGGTTCTGCGCCGAGGGACCAATGAAGCTTTCTTT. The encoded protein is CASSRDRVLRRGTNEAFF.